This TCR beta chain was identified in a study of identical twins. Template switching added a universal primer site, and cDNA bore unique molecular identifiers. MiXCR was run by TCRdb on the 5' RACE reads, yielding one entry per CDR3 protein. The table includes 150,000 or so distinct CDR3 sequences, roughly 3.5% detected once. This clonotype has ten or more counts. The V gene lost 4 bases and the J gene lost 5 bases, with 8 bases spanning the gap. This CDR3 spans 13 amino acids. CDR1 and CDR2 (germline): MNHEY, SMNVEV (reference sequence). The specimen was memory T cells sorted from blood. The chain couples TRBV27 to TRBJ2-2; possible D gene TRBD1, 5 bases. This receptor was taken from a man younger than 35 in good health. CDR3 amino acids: CASSWGTTGELFF. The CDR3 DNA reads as TGTGCCAGCAGTTGGGGCACAACCGGGGAGCTGTTTTTT.